This T cell receptor (beta chain) is from a study of blood T cell repertoires in COVID-19 (dated by TCRdb to about 2020). About the study as a whole: Collaborator samples came from the United States, Italy and Spain and covered acute and convalescent phases of COVID-19. The prospective study material was composed of cDNA or gDNA derived from T cells, B-cell-depleted T cells, or PBMCs. Deeply sampled blood TCRbeta repertoires from subjects exposed to, actively infected with, or recovered from COVID-19 were included in the dataset. The repertoires were made available in a free public database intended to serve as a resource for research on the immune response to SARS-CoV-2. The samples were drawn from the first 160 participants of the ongoing ImmuneRACE study and from under 1,500 subjects provided by 6 global collaborators. The sample metadata nearly always contained a de-identified subject ID, COVID-19 status, age in years and sex. Where HLA class I and class II types were available, the types were taken from metadata supplied by the sample provider, not from assay-based typing. Points the paper makes about the study in general: The quantity of clinical and demographic metadata differed by source and by participant and was supplied without curation.

CDR1 and CDR2 (LNHNV, YYDKDF) derive from the germline V gene (reference sequence). The germline ends are 20 bases apart after V is trimmed by 0 bases and J by 11 bases. The CDR3 measures 17 amino acids from cysteine to phenylalanine. Only CDR3 DNA remains: 51 bases, in frame from the first base. Regarding this clone: Its recognized antigen is unknown. Base qualities were left out, and no much larger clone turns up one base away.

The immunoSEQ Assay, a bias-controlled multiplex PCR, was used to amplify TCRbeta CDR3 regions from genomic DNA. Turning to the authors' computational methods: Within the assay, amplification of reference gene primers was used to estimate how many nucleated cells each sample contained. To quantify the absolute abundance of each unique TCRbeta CDR3 rearrangement, sequence reads were collapsed and filtered. For each sample, productive Simpson clonality was calculated as the square root of Simpson's diversity index over productive rearrangements. The table comes from immuneACCESS by way of TCRdb, which keeps in-frame sequences with V and J called. Part of the clones is missing from these tables; in studies checked, under half for an unresolved V gene and the rest for unknown reasons. V and J calls and clone size follow that table, whereas D and trimming were derived from the DNA. The sample has some 160,000 clones on record, approximately 87% of them singletons. Around 10% of the sample lies in the top ten.

At one collaborating source in Seattle, patients were enrolled during active infection and were followed longitudinally through the course of disease. The collaborating institutions used their own protocols to collect whole blood in K2EDTA tubes. For TCRbeta analysis, collaborators shipped samples as frozen whole blood, isolated PBMCs, or DNA extracted from either of those sample types. Sequencing input: peripheral blood. This TCR was recovered from a woman aged 70-85 years with COVID-19, enrolled during active disease. The chain joins TRBV15 to TRBJ1-6; no confident D gene assignment can be made. The sequence in DNA is TGTGCCACCAGCAGAGATCTTGCGGTCCGGGGTCTGGCACCCCTCCACTTT. Its protein product is CATSRDLAVRGLAPLHF.